The present T cell receptor beta chain was sequenced within a study of somatic mutations in cytotoxic T cells in rheumatoid arthritis. Only in-frame clones appear in the TCRdb table, and some are missing; sequencing was by immunoSEQ multiplex PCR. The data contain some 3,500 clones, 80% to 85% of them singletons. V lost 6 bases to trimming and J lost 5 bases, with 22 bases between them. The CDR3 runs 17 residues. Germline V gives CDR1 MDHEN, CDR2 SYDVKM. The origin of this receptor is a man over 45 with rheumatoid arthritis. V usage is TRBV28 and J usage is TRBJ2-2, with a possible D match to TRBD1 (6 bases). Sequencing was performed on CD8+ T cells sorted from blood. The CDR3 protein is CASSRRLRTEKTGELFF. Written as DNA, the CDR3 is TGTGCCAGCAGCAGGCGATTAAGGACAGAAAAAACCGGGGAGCTGTTTTTT.